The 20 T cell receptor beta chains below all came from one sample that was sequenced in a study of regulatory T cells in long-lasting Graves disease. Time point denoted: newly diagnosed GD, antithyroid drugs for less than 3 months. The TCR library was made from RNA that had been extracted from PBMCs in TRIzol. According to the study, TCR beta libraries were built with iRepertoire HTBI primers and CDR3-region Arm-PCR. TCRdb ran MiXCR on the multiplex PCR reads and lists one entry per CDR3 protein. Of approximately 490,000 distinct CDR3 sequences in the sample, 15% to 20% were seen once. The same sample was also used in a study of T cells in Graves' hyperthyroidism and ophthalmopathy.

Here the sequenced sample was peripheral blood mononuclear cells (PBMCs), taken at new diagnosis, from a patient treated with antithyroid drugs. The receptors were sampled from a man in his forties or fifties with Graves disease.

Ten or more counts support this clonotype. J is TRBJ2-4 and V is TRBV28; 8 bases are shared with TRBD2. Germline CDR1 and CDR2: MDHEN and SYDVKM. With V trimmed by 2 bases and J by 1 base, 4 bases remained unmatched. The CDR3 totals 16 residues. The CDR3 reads CASSLGGRMAKNIQYF. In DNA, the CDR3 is TGTGCCAGCAGTTTAGGCGGGAGGATGGCCAAAAACATTCAGTACTTC.

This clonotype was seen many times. In DNA form, the CDR3 reads TGCGCCAGCAGCTTCGGGACGTCTAGCACAGATACGCAGTATTTT. Protein sequence: CASSFGTSSTDTQYF. The chain uses TRBV5-1 and TRBJ2-3; perhaps D is TRBD1 or TRBD2 (5 bases each). The V gene lost 2 bases and the J gene lost 0 bases, with 10 bases spanning the gap. Germline CDR1 and CDR2: SGHRS and YFSETQ. The CDR3 loop spans 15 amino acids.

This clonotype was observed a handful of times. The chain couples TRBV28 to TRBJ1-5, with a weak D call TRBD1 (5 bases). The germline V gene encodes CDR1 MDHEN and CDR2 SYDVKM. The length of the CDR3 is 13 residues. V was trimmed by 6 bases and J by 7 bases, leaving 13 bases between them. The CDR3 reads CASRGHTGQPQHF. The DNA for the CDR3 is TGTGCCAGCAGGGGGCATACCGGCCAGCCCCAGCATTTT. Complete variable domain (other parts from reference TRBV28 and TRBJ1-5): DVKVTQSSRYLVKRTGEKVFLECVQDMDHENMFWYRQDPGLGLRLIYFSYDVKMKEKGDIPEGYSVSREKKERFSLILESASTNQTSMYLCASRGHTGQPQHFGDGTRLSIL.

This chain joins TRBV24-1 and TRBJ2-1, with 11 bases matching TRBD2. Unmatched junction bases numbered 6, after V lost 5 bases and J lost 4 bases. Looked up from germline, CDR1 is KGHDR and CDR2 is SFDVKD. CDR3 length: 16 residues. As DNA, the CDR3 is TGTGCCACCAGTGCCCCGACTAGCGGGGTGTACAATGAGCAGTTCTTC. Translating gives CATSAPTSGVYNEQFF.

CDR3 in DNA: TGTGCCAGCAGCTTGACCTCTAGCGGGAGGGACACCGGGGAGCTGTTTTTT. This translates into CASSLTSSGRDTGELFF. The chain uses TRBV5-6 and TRBJ2-2; 12 bases are a match to TRBD2. The CDR3 is 17 amino acids. Germline CDR1 reads SGHDT; CDR2 reads YYEEEE. The V segment lost 1 base and the J segment 3 bases; nucleotides outside the gene matches: 4.

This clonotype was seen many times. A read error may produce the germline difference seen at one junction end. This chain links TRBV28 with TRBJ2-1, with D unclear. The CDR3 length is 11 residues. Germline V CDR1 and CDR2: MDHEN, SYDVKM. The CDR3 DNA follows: TGTGCCAGCAGTTTATTCGGCCACATACTCTTC. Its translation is CASSLFGHILF.

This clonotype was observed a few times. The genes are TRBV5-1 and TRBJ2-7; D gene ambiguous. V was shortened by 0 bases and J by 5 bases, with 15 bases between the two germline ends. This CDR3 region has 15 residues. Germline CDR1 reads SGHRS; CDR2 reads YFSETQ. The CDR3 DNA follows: TGCGCCAGCAGCTTGGCCCATCGGGTGGGCGACGAGCAGTACTTC. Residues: CASSLAHRVGDEQYF.

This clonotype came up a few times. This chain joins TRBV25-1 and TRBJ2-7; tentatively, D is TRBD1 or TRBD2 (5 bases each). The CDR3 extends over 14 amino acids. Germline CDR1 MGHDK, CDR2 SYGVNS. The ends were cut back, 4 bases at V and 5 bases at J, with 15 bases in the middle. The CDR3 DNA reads TGTGCCAGCAGTGGCTCCGGGACGGAAAACGAGCAGTACTTC. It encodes CASSGSGTENEQYF.

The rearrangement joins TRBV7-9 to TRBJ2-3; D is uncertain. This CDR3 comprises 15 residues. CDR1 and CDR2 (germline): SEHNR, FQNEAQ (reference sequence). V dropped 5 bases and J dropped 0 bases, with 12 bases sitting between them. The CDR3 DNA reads TGTGCCAGCAGCCCCTCGGGTTTAAGCACAGATACGCAGTATTTT. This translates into CASSPSGLSTDTQYF.

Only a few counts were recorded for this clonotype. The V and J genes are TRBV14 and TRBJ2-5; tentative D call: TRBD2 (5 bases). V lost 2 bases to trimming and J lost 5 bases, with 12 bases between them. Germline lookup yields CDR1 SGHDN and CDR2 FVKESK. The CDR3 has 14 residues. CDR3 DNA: TGTGCCAGCAGCCAAAAGTTAGCGTCCGAGACCCAGTACTTC. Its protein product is CASSQKLASETQYF.

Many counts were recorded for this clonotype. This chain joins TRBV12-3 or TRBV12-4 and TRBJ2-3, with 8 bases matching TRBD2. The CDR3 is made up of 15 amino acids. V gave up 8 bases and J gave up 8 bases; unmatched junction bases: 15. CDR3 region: CASSERDTGGGTQYF. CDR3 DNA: TGTGCCAGCTCCGAACGGGACACCGGGGGGGGTACGCAGTATTTT.

The CDR3, as DNA: TGTGCCAGCAGCTTAGCCAACAGGCTCTACGAGCAGTACTTC. It encodes CASSLANRLYEQYF. This chain joins TRBV7-9 and TRBJ2-7, with D maybe TRBD1 (5 bases). V was shortened by 0 bases and J by 3 bases, with 9 bases between the two germline ends. Germline loops: CDR1 SEHNR, CDR2 FQNEAQ (reference sequence). This CDR3 comprises 14 residues.

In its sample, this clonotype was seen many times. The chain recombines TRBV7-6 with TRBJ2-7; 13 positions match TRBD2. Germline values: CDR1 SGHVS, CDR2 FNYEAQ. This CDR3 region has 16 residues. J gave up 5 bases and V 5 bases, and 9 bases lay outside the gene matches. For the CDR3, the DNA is TGTGCCAGCAGCCCCCGGACTAGCGGGAGTTTTGACGAGCAGTACTTC. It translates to CASSPRTSGSFDEQYF. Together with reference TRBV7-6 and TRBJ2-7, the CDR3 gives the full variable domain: GAGVSQSPRYKVTKRGQDVALRCDPISGHVSLYWYRQALGQGPEFLTYFNYEAQQDKSGLPNDRFSAERPEGSISTLTIQRTEQRDSAMYRCASSPRTSGSFDEQYFGPGTRLTVT.

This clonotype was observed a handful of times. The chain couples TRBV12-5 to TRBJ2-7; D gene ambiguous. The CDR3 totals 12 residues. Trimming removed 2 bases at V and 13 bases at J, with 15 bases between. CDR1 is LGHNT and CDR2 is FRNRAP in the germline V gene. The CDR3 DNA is TGTGCTAGTGGTTTGTCGGTCACCCTCATATACTTC. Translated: CASGLSVTLIYF.

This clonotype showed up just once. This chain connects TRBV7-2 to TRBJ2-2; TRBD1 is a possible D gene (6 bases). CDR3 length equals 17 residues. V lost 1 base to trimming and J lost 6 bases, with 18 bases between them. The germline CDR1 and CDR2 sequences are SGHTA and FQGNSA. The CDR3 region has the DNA TGTGCCAGCAGCTTAGTCTCGACAGGCTCTAAGTCCGGGGAGCTGTTTTTT. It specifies CASSLVSTGSKSGELFF.

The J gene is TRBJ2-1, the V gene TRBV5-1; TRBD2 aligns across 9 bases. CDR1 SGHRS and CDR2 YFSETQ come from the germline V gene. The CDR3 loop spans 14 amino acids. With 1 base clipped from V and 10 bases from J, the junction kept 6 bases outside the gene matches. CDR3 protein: CASSLRASGNEQFF. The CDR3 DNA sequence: TGCGCCAGCAGCTTGCGGGCTAGCGGGAACGAGCAGTTCTTC.

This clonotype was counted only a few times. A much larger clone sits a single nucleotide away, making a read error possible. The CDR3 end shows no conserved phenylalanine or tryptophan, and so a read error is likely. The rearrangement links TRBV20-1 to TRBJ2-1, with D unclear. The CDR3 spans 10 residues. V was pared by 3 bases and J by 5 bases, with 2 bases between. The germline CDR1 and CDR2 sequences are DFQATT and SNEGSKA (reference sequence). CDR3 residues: CSASDNEQFL. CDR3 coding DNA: TGCAGTGCTAGCGACAATGAGCAGTTCCTC.

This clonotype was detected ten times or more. Written as DNA, the CDR3 is TGTGCCAGCAGTGAAACGGGTACTAGCAATCAGCCCCAGCATTTT. Its translation: CASSETGTSNQPQHF. The chain uses TRBV2 and TRBJ1-5; D call uncertain. V lost 2 bases and J lost 0, with 8 bases in between. Germline CDR1 reads SNHLY; CDR2 reads FYNNEI. This CDR3 comprises 15 residues.

CDR3 amino acids: CASSLAGAWADTQYF. The DNA of the CDR3 is TGTGCCAGCAGCTTGGCGGGAGCTTGGGCGGATACGCAGTATTTT. The rearrangement links TRBV7-9 to TRBJ2-3; 7 nucleotides align to TRBD2. The CDR3 consists of 15 residues. Germline V gene sequence: CDR1 SEHNR, CDR2 FQNEAQ (reference sequence). V was pared by 3 bases and J by 6 bases, with 9 bases of the junction left unmatched.

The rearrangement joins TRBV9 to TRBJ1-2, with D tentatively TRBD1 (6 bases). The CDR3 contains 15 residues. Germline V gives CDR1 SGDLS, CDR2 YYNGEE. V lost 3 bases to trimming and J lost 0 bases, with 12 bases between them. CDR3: CASSGTDTPNYGYTF. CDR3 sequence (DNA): TGTGCCAGCAGCGGGACAGACACCCCTAACTATGGCTACACCTTC. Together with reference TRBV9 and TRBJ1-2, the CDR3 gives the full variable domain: DSGVTQTPKHLITATGQRVTLRCSPRSGDLSVYWYQQSLDQGLQFLIQYYNGEERAKGNILERFSAQQFPDLHSELNLSSLELGDSALYFCASSGTDTPNYGYTFGSGTRLTVV.